The 16 T cell receptor beta chains in this list originate from one sample, sequenced in a study of CD8 T cells in Susac syndrome. RNA amounts of roughly 0.45 to 1 ug underwent reverse transcription with random hexamers. TCRdb itself ran the immunoSEQ multiplex PCR reads through MiXCR, one entry per CDR3 protein. The table shows about 240,000 distinct CDR3 sequences, with 95% to 97% occurring only once. The sample was CD4+ T cells from PBMCs. These receptors came from a human donor with Susac syndrome.

The V call is TRBV29-1, the J call TRBJ1-5; tentatively, D is TRBD1 (5 bases). CDR1 is SQVTM and CDR2 is ANQGSEA in the germline V gene. Trimming stripped 6 bases from V and 4 bases from J, with 13 bases between. The CDR3 sequence is 13 residues long. The CDR3 loop reads CSVGGVSNQPQHF. The CDR3 region has the DNA TGCAGCGTAGGAGGGGTTTCGAATCAGCCCCAGCATTTT.

This clonotype was recorded only once. This chain uses TRBV20-1 with TRBJ1-1; unclear D gene. The CDR3 contains 11 residues. V lost 6 bases to trimming and J lost 0 bases, with 5 bases between them. Germline CDR1 is DFQATT and CDR2 is SNEGSKA (reference sequence). The CDR3 here is CSAPMNTEAFF. In DNA, the CDR3 is TGCAGTGCACCAATGAACACTGAAGCTTTCTTT.

The chain couples TRBV28 to TRBJ1-2; D is unresolved. This CDR3 spans 12 amino acids. Germline CDR1 and CDR2: MDHEN and SYDVKM. The germline V and J ends were trimmed by 8 bases and 4 bases, with 11 bases remaining between them. CDR3 in amino acids: CASLKTPYGYTF. The CDR3, as DNA: TGTGCCAGCTTGAAGACGCCCTATGGCTACACCTTC.

The chain recombines TRBV5-6 with TRBJ1-1, with unresolved D. Germline CDR1 SGHDT, CDR2 YYEEEE. This CDR3 region has 16 residues. V gave up 3 bases and J gave up 3 bases, with 18 bases separating them. For the CDR3, the DNA is TGTGCCAGCAGCTCCCCTTTCCTCTCCGGGGACACTGAAGCTTTCTTT. It translates to CASSSPFLSGDTEAFF.

The chain employs TRBV14 and TRBJ2-1, with 7 nucleotides matching TRBD2. CDR1 and CDR2 from the germline V gene are SGHDN and FVKESK. V dropped 0 bases and J dropped 12; count of bases not matched to a gene: 14. This CDR3 has 16 residues. This chain's CDR3 is CASSQDFAAGFYGQFF. The CDR3 coding sequence is TGTGCCAGCAGCCAAGATTTCGCAGCGGGATTTTATGGGCAGTTCTTC.

The rearrangement uses TRBV9 and TRBJ2-7; 9 bases map to TRBD1. Germline values: CDR1 SGDLS, CDR2 YYNGEE. The CDR3 is 15 residues long. V shed 2 bases, J shed 3 bases, and the junction held 6 bases outside the gene matches. This chain's CDR3 is CASSVLGQGSYEQYF. The CDR3 DNA is TGTGCCAGCAGCGTCCTGGGACAGGGAAGCTACGAGCAGTACTTC. The full variable domain, in which reference TRBV9 and TRBJ2-7 provide the parts outside the CDR3, is DSGVTQTPKHLITATGQRVTLRCSPRSGDLSVYWYQQSLDQGLQFLIQYYNGEERAKGNILERFSAQQFPDLHSELNLSSLELGDSALYFCASSVLGQGSYEQYFGPGTRLTVT.

This clonotype was observed once. V usage is TRBV20-1 and J usage is TRBJ2-1; 8 bases align to TRBD1. Germline V gene data show CDR1 as DFQATT and CDR2 as SNEGSKA (reference sequence). There are 15 residues in the CDR3. Losses at the gene ends were 3 bases for V and 8 bases for J; bases not matched to a gene: 12. The CDR3 reads CSASFGTGQRDEQFF. CDR3 sequence (DNA): TGCAGTGCTAGTTTCGGGACAGGCCAGAGGGATGAGCAGTTCTTC.

J is TRBJ2-5 and V is TRBV5-1, with TRBD2 matching over 7 bases. V lost 9 bases to trimming and J lost 3 bases; unmatched junction nucleotides: 8. The CDR3 contains 13 residues. The germline V gene has CDR1 SGHRS and CDR2 YFSETQ. CDR3 nucleotides: TGCGCCACTTCCCAGGGAGGGGAAGAGACCCAGTACTTC. The encoded protein is CATSQGGEETQYF. The full variable domain, in which reference TRBV5-1 and TRBJ2-5 provide the parts outside the CDR3, is KAGVTQTPRYLIKTRGQQVTLSCSPISGHRSVSWYQQTPGQGLQFLFEYFSETQRNKGNFPGRFSGRQFSNSRSEMNVSTLELGDSALYLCATSQGGEETQYFGPGTRLLVL.

V is TRBV28 and J is TRBJ2-1; TRBD2 matches at 7 bases. With 7 bases clipped from V and 7 bases from J, the junction kept 7 bases outside the gene matches. The CDR3 runs 13 residues. The V gene's germline CDR1 is MDHEN and CDR2 SYDVKM. DNA of the CDR3: TGTGCCAGCATAAGGCGGGGGACGAATGAGCAGTTCTTC. Translation: CASIRRGTNEQFF.

The chain couples TRBV30 to TRBJ2-7; D gene uncertain. Germline CDR1 reads GTSNPN; CDR2 reads SVGIG (reference sequence). The length of the CDR3 is 12 residues. Trimming removed 3 bases at V and 6 bases at J, with 12 bases between. The CDR3 sequence is CAWRRSTGEQYF. DNA of the CDR3: TGTGCCTGGAGAAGGTCAACGGGCGAGCAGTACTTC.

This chain connects TRBV7-6 to TRBJ2-1; TRBD2 matches at 12 bases. The germline V gene encodes CDR1 SGHVS and CDR2 FNYEAQ. The CDR3 extends over 18 amino acids. V was pared by 5 bases and J by 0 bases, with 8 bases of the junction left unmatched. The CDR3 sequence is CASSTRGLAGPSYNEQFF. Here the CDR3 DNA reads TGTGCCAGCAGCACACGGGGACTAGCGGGCCCCTCCTACAATGAGCAGTTCTTC.

The chain carries TRBV29-1 and TRBJ1-3; D not certain. The CDR3 covers 17 residues. Trimming left V 7 bases short and J 0 bases short, with 22 bases between. Germline loops: CDR1 SQVTM, CDR2 ANQGSEA. The CDR3 nucleotides are TGCAGCGCAATACAACCTCGACTGACCCCCTCTGGAAACACCATATATTTT. It is translated as CSAIQPRLTPSGNTIYF. Variable domain in full (rest from reference TRBV29-1 and TRBJ1-3): SAVISQKPSRDICQRGTSLTIQCQVDSQVTMMFWYRQQPGQSLTLIATANQGSEATYESGFVIDKFPISRPNLTFSTLTVSNMSPEDSSIYLCSAIQPRLTPSGNTIYFGEGSWLTVV.

The rearrangement uses TRBV29-1 and TRBJ1-5, with TRBD1 matching over 9 bases. This CDR3 region has 13 residues. Looked up from germline, CDR1 is SQVTM and CDR2 is ANQGSEA. V gave up 4 bases and J gave up 4 bases; unmatched junction bases: 2. The CDR3 here is CSVGDRENQPQHF. The CDR3 DNA is TGCAGCGTTGGGGACAGGGAAAATCAGCCCCAGCATTTT.

V usage is TRBV29-1 and J usage is TRBJ2-1; D is perhaps TRBD2 (6 bases). CDR3 length: 14 residues. V was cut by 4 bases and J by 7 bases, with 17 bases left in between. From germline, CDR1 is SQVTM and CDR2 ANQGSEA. CDR3 sequence: CSVADYVSSNEQFF. CDR3 DNA sequence: TGCAGCGTTGCGGACTACGTCTCTTCTAATGAGCAGTTCTTC.

The V call is TRBV11-2, the J call TRBJ1-2; 7 bases map to TRBD1. With V trimmed by 3 bases and J by 8 bases, 6 bases remained unmatched. The CDR3 is 13 amino acids. CDR1 and CDR2 (germline): SGHAT, FQNNGV. CDR3 bases: TGTGCCAGCAGCTTCGAGGGGGCGAGAGGCTACACCTTC. Protein sequence: CASSFEGARGYTF.

The chain uses TRBV18 and TRBJ2-1; D remains ambiguous. The CDR3 spans 16 residues. V was trimmed by 3 bases and J by 4 bases, leaving 16 bases between them. Germline CDR1 reads KGHSH; CDR2 reads LQKENI. Written as DNA, the CDR3 is TGTGCCAGCTCACCGAGGTCTGCGACCGAATACAATGAGCAGTTCTTC. Protein: CASSPRSATEYNEQFF.